This TCR beta chain was identified during a study of CD8 T cells in Susac syndrome. The RNA, about 0.45 to 1 ug, was put through reverse transcription using random hexamers. TCRdb ran MiXCR on the immunoSEQ multiplex PCR reads and lists one entry per CDR3 protein. Of approximately 170,000 distinct CDR3 sequences in the sample, roughly 94% were seen once. The CDR3 sequence is 14 residues long. Germline CDR1 DFQATT, CDR2 SNEGSKA (reference sequence). Trimming stripped 3 bases from V and 7 bases from J, with 15 bases between. This clonotype was detected once. The receptor comes from a human donor in good health. Sequenced input: CD4+ T cells from PBMCs. This chain joins TRBV20-1 and TRBJ1-4; tentatively, D is TRBD1 (5 bases). As DNA, the CDR3 is TGCAGTGCTAGGGGCCCGGGGGATGGTGAAAAACTGTTTTTT. Protein: CSARGPGDGEKLFF.